Listed here is a single T cell receptor beta chain. Its specificity is unknown. CDR1 is MDHEN, CDR2 SYDVKM, per germline. The CDR3 is made up of 15 amino acids. These data belong to a study of T cells expressing NK-cell markers. Study-wide findings and caveats: Whether the expanded NKG2C+ T cell clones recognized HCMV remained unclear. The dominant NKG2C+ clonotypes represented about 1.0-7.5% of CD8+ T cells in five or six donors.

TCR beta cDNA was made by 5'RACE template switching with UMIs. TCRdb reprocessed the 5' RACE reads, keeping one entry per CDR3 protein, no DNA. This table holds 300,000 to 500,000 distinct CDR3 sequences. This sequence was found in a woman aged 45-59 years in good health. What was sequenced was blood T cells: a sorted CD56 or NKG2C T cell subset, CD4+ or CD8+ T cells, or bulk PBMC T cells (not recorded which). V and J are TRBV28 and TRBJ2-3; lacking DNA, the TRBD1 call made by TCRdb goes unchecked. This chain's CDR3 is CASSSGRPIRGTQYF.